One sample yielded the 28 T cell receptor beta chains listed below, sequenced in a study of blood T cell repertoires in COVID-19. Measured with immunoSEQ multiplex PCR; TCRdb has only the in-frame clones, and not every one. The sample includes about 180,000 clones, roughly 86% of them seen just once. The sample comprised PBMCs or T cells enriched from blood (not recorded which). The receptors were sampled from a woman in her twenties or thirties who had recovered from COVID-19.

The chain employs TRBV19 and TRBJ1-3; no definite D call. From germline, CDR1 is LNHDA and CDR2 SQIVND (reference sequence). The CDR3 runs to 15 residues. V lost 7 bases and J 1 base, leaving 14 bases between the germline ends. CDR3 DNA: TGTGCCAGTAAGAGAGATAGCGGGTCTGGAAACACCATATATTTT. This gives the protein CASKRDSGSGNTIYF.

There are a few counts of this clone. CDR3 loop: CASSPSVLLESRSYNEQFF. CDR3 nucleotides: TGTGCCAGCTCACCGAGTGTCCTTCTCGAGTCACGCTCCTACAATGAGCAGTTCTTC. The chain joins TRBV18 to TRBJ2-1; D not resolved. The V gene's germline CDR1 is KGHSH and CDR2 LQKENI. V dropped 3 bases and J dropped 0 bases, with 21 bases sitting between them. The CDR3 covers 19 residues.

The rearrangement links TRBV11-2 to TRBJ2-2; 12 nucleotides match TRBD1. Trimming removed 6 bases from V and 6 bases from J; junction bases left unmatched: 8. Germline CDR1 and CDR2: SGHAT and FQNNGV. This CDR3 is built from 16 residues. CDR3 sequence reads: CASRPGTGGFSGELFF. CDR3 bases: TGTGCCAGCAGACCTGGGACAGGGGGCTTCTCCGGGGAGCTGTTTTTT.

The rearrangement links TRBV7-8 to TRBJ2-7; TRBD2 agrees at 10 bases. Losses at the gene ends were 2 bases for V and 3 bases for J; bases not matched to a gene: 7. The CDR3 is 16 amino acids. Germline values: CDR1 SGHVS, CDR2 FQNEAQ. CDR3 sequence: CASSLTGLAEDYEQYF. For the CDR3, the DNA is TGTGCCAGCAGCTTAACTGGACTAGCGGAGGACTACGAGCAGTACTTC.

The rearrangement joins TRBV19 to TRBJ1-2, with TRBD1 identical over 7 bases. The CDR3 consists of 13 residues. Germline V gene sequence: CDR1 LNHDA, CDR2 SQIVND (reference sequence). J gave up 4 bases and V 4 bases, and 3 bases lay outside the gene matches. DNA of the CDR3: TGTGCCAGTAGTACGACAGGGAGCTATGGCTACACCTTC. Translating gives CASSTTGSYGYTF.

J is TRBJ2-2 and V is TRBV3-1 (or the pseudogene TRBV3-2); D unresolved. The CDR3 is 16 amino acids. From germline, CDR1 is LGHDT and CDR2 YNNKEL (reference sequence). V dropped 3 bases and J dropped 1 base, with 12 bases sitting between them. The CDR3: CASSQMALENTGELFF. For the CDR3, the DNA is TGTGCCAGCAGCCAGATGGCGCTAGAGAACACCGGGGAGCTGTTTTTT.

The chain is built from TRBV28 and TRBJ1-2, with a weak D call TRBD1 (5 bases). CDR1 is MDHEN and CDR2 is SYDVKM in the germline V gene. The CDR3 sequence is 13 residues long. V was pared by 5 bases and J by 6 bases, with 13 bases between. The CDR3 DNA sequence: TGTGCCAGCAGTCGGGCGGGGGTAGATGGCTACACCTTC. Translating it yields CASSRAGVDGYTF.

J is TRBJ1-1 and V is TRBV7-9; D call uncertain. This CDR3 region has 17 residues. Germline V gene data show CDR1 as SEHNR and CDR2 as FQNEAQ (reference sequence). Trimming shortened V by 5 bases and J by 3 bases, and 22 bases separated the two germline ends. This CDR3 is CASSPPTSLRLDTEAFF. DNA of the CDR3: TGTGCCAGCAGCCCACCCACGTCCCTACGTCTGGACACTGAAGCTTTCTTT.

This chain connects TRBV28 to TRBJ2-3, with 11 bases that match TRBD2. The V and J ends lost 5 bases and 4 bases, in that order; junction bases with no gene match: 2. Germline lookup yields CDR1 MDHEN and CDR2 SYDVKM. CDR3 size: 14 residues. The CDR3 bases are TGTGCCAGCAGTCTAGCGGGAGGTGCAGATACGCAGTATTTT. Residues: CASSLAGGADTQYF.

This sequence joins TRBV27 and TRBJ2-1; D possibly corresponds to TRBD2 (5 bases). The CDR3 is made up of 14 amino acids. V lost 5 bases and J lost 0, with 8 bases in between. The germline gives CDR1 MNHEY, CDR2 SMNVEV (reference sequence). CDR3 in amino acids: CASSSGYSYNEQFF. Written as DNA, the CDR3 is TGTGCCAGCAGTAGCGGATACTCCTACAATGAGCAGTTCTTC.

This chain links TRBV19 with TRBJ2-3; 13 bases line up with TRBD2. Trimming removed 5 bases from V and 5 bases from J; junction bases left unmatched: 10. The CDR3 length is 17 residues. CDR1 LNHDA and CDR2 SQIVND come from the germline V gene (reference sequence). The CDR3 loop is CASSGAGTSGTGDTQYF. For the CDR3, the DNA is TGTGCCAGTAGTGGCGCCGGGACTAGCGGGACGGGAGATACGCAGTATTTT.

The chain recombines TRBV19 with TRBJ2-7; 12 bases are shared with TRBD2. This CDR3 has 19 amino acids. With V trimmed by 5 bases and J by 6 bases, 20 bases remained unmatched. Germline V gene data show CDR1 as LNHDA and CDR2 as SQIVND (reference sequence). CDR3 protein: CASSWGLAGGGRPHGEQYF. The CDR3 bases are TGTGCCAGTAGTTGGGGACTAGCGGGCGGGGGTCGACCACATGGCGAGCAGTACTTC. The full variable domain, completed using reference TRBV19 and TRBJ2-7, is DGGITQSPKYLFRKEGQNVTLSCEQNLNHDAMYWYRQDPGQGLRLIYYSQIVNDFQKGDIAEGYSVSREKKESFPLTVTSAQKNPTAFYLCASSWGLAGGGRPHGEQYFGPGTRLTVT.

CDR3 residues: CATGASGRGEQFF. The CDR3 DNA follows: TGTGCCACGGGGGCTAGCGGGAGAGGTGAGCAGTTCTTC. The rearrangement uses TRBV6-5 and TRBJ2-1; 10 bases align to TRBD2. This CDR3 is 13 amino acids long. Germline CDR1 is MNHEY and CDR2 is SVGAGI. The V segment lost 10 bases and the J segment 9 bases; nucleotides outside the gene matches: 9.

Only a few counts were recorded for this clone. The chain uses TRBV15 and TRBJ2-1; TRBD2 agrees at 8 bases. Germline V lookup: CDR1 LNHNV, CDR2 YYDKDF (reference sequence). The V gene end was trimmed by 5 bases and the J gene end by 9 bases; junction bases not matched to a gene: 6. The CDR3 sequence is 13 residues long. The CDR3 coding sequence is TGTGCCACCAGCCGGGGGGGGGTGAGTGAGCAGTTCTTC. Its protein is CATSRGGVSEQFF.

The gene calls are TRBV28 and TRBJ2-1, with D tentatively TRBD2 (6 bases). The CDR3 covers 17 residues. Looked up from germline, CDR1 is MDHEN and CDR2 is SYDVKM. With 2 bases removed from V and 6 bases from J, the gap between germline ends came to 20 bases. The CDR3 nucleotides read TGTGCCAGCAGTTTAAGGGACTTCCAACGGGCGGGCAATGAGCAGTTCTTC. This sequence encodes CASSLRDFQRAGNEQFF.

V and J are TRBV6-1 and TRBJ2-5; D gene unclear. This CDR3 has 14 residues. The germline V gene has CDR1 MNHNS and CDR2 SASEGT. Trimming left V 3 bases short and J 5 bases short, with 13 bases between. CDR3 region: CASSERSDPETQYF. DNA for the CDR3: TGTGCCAGCAGTGAGCGGTCCGACCCGGAGACCCAGTACTTC.

The chain combines TRBV12-3 or TRBV12-4 with TRBJ2-5; 7 nucleotides agree with TRBD2. The CDR3 runs 13 residues. The J segment lost 5 bases and the V segment lost 6 bases, leaving 6 bases of the junction unmatched. Here the CDR3 reads CASRPSGMETQYF. The CDR3 DNA is TGTGCCAGCAGACCGAGCGGGATGGAGACCCAGTACTTC.

The chain is built from TRBV7-9 and TRBJ2-2; D not resolved. CDR1 is SEHNR and CDR2 is FQNEAQ in the germline V gene (reference sequence). Deletions cut 1 base from V and 2 bases from J, with 17 bases between. The CDR3 spans 18 residues. The CDR3 loop is CASSLVGGDLYNTGELFF. CDR3 bases: TGTGCCAGCAGCTTAGTCGGCGGAGACCTTTATAACACCGGGGAGCTGTTTTTT.

V usage is TRBV5-1 and J usage is TRBJ2-1, with 8 bases aligning to TRBD1. CDR3 length: 15 amino acids. Per the germline V gene, CDR1 is SGHRS and CDR2 is YFSETQ. With V trimmed by 3 bases and J by 10 bases, 12 bases remained unmatched. CDR3 loop: CASSWDRRALPEQFF. CDR3 DNA: TGCGCCAGCAGCTGGGACAGGCGAGCGCTACCCGAGCAGTTCTTC.

The chain recombines TRBV5-1 with TRBJ2-5, with TRBD1 as a possible D gene (5 bases). Germline loops: CDR1 SGHRS, CDR2 YFSETQ. Trimming shortened V by 2 bases and J by 0 bases, and 11 bases separated the two germline ends. The length of the CDR3 is 15 residues. This chain's CDR3 is CASSFTDKYQETQYF. The CDR3 DNA follows: TGCGCCAGCAGCTTCACGGACAAGTACCAAGAGACCCAGTACTTC.

The chain employs TRBV7-9 and TRBJ1-1; maybe TRBD1 (5 bases). Trimming stripped 4 bases from V and 1 base from J, with 7 bases between. In germline, CDR1 is SEHNR, CDR2 FQNEAQ (reference sequence). This CDR3 spans 13 amino acids. The CDR3 reads CASSYDRNTEAFF. The CDR3 region has the DNA TGTGCCAGCAGCTACGACAGGAACACTGAAGCTTTCTTT.

The V call is TRBV24-1, the J call TRBJ2-5; 7 nucleotides match TRBD1. Germline assignment: CDR1 KGHDR and CDR2 SFDVKD. Losses at the gene ends were 2 bases for V and 2 bases for J; bases not matched to a gene: 10. CDR3 size: 17 residues. The CDR3 is CATSDSTTGYVQETQYF. Here the CDR3 DNA reads TGTGCCACCAGTGATTCGACGACAGGGTACGTTCAAGAGACCCAGTACTTC.

The chain couples TRBV5-1 to TRBJ1-1; D is unclear. Germline values: CDR1 SGHRS, CDR2 YFSETQ. The CDR3 covers 16 residues. The germline V and J ends were trimmed by 4 bases and 5 bases, with 21 bases remaining between them. In nucleotides, the CDR3 is TGCGCCAGCAGCGAGCAATCCGAGGGAAGGAGAACTGAAGCTTTCTTT. Amino acids: CASSEQSEGRRTEAFF.

The J gene is TRBJ1-1, the V gene TRBV19, with unresolved D. The CDR3 consists of 13 residues. The germline CDR1 and CDR2 sequences are LNHDA and SQIVND (reference sequence). The V and J ends lost 3 bases and 2 bases respectively, with 7 bases between them. The CDR3 DNA reads TGTGCCAGTAGTATCCAGTTAAACACTGAAGCTTTCTTT. Residues: CASSIQLNTEAFF.

The chain is built from TRBV4-1 and TRBJ2-1; 7 bases are a match to TRBD2. The germline gives CDR1 MGHRA, CDR2 YSYEKL. Trimming at V came to 4 bases and at J to 9 bases, leaving 15 bases not matched to a gene. The CDR3 consists of 16 residues. CDR3 coding DNA: TGCGCCAGCAGCCCCCTCGGGGGTGGGAGGGCCATTGAGCAGTTCTTC. Its translation: CASSPLGGGRAIEQFF.

CDR3 sequence: CASRRTGIQETQYF. CDR3 DNA sequence: TGTGCCAGCAGACGGACAGGGATCCAAGAGACCCAGTACTTC. V is TRBV28 and J is TRBJ2-5; 8 bases are a match to TRBD1. J gave up 1 base and V 6 bases, and 4 bases lay outside the gene matches. This CDR3 spans 14 amino acids. CDR1 and CDR2 (germline): MDHEN, SYDVKM.

Points on this clone: The same CDR3 can be traced to other DNA sequences in this sample. The V call is TRBV11-2, the J call TRBJ2-5, with a possible D match to TRBD2 (6 bases). The CDR3 contains 14 residues. CDR1 and CDR2 from the germline V gene are SGHAT and FQNNGV. Trimming stripped 5 bases from V and 0 bases from J, with 10 bases between. CDR3 DNA: TGTGCCAGCAGCCCTGGACTAAACCAAGAGACCCAGTACTTC. Translated: CASSPGLNQETQYF.

CDR3 region: CASSKGHSGNTIYF. DNA for the CDR3: TGTGCCAGCAGTAAGGGACATTCTGGAAACACCATATATTTT. The rearrangement links TRBV7-2 to TRBJ1-3, with D possibly TRBD1 on 6 matching bases. V dropped 6 bases and J dropped 1 base, with 10 bases sitting between them. The germline V gene encodes CDR1 SGHTA and CDR2 FQGNSA. The CDR3 contains 14 residues.